The sequence of this T cell receptor beta chain was determined in a study of response to subunit inactivated influenza vaccine. Regarding the study as a whole: Few additional T cells are recruited per seasonal influenza vaccination, authors suggested.

TCRdb re-called the RT-PCR reads with MiXCR, one entry per CDR3 protein. Seen here are 550,000 to 800,000 distinct CDR3 sequences, approximately 15% observed once, and the top ten hold approximately 10%. This clonotype was counted between two and nine times. Antigen specificity is unknown. The sample consisted of PBMCs from blood, taken 12 days after vaccination. The source is a man aged 50 or older who received an inactivated influenza vaccine.

The CDR3 here is CSASRLPHPDRGGYEQYF. The CDR3, as DNA: TGCAGTGCTAGTCGTCTCCCCCACCCGGACAGGGGAGGCTACGAGCAGTACTTC. This chain connects TRBV20-1 to TRBJ2-7; TRBD1 matches 9 bases. With 3 bases clipped from V and 3 bases from J, the junction kept 18 bases outside the gene matches. Germline-derived CDR1 and CDR2 are DFQATT and SNEGSKA (reference sequence). The CDR3 totals 18 residues.